These 12 T cell receptor beta chains share one sample of origin, sequenced in a study of vaccination and CD4 T cells after COVID-19. Antigens of these TCRs are unknown. The treatment denotes: 10-day PBMC culture with coronavirus spike peptide pools or control peptides (ViraFEST assay). Cultured CD4+ T cell DNA was sequenced using the Oncomine TCR Beta short-read assay. TCRdb itself ran the PCR reads through MiXCR, one entry per CDR3 protein. The sample holds over 15,000 distinct CDR3 sequences, roughly 36% seen once. The sequences come from CD4+ T cells from blood, cultured in vitro, collected before SARS-CoV-2 vaccination. These receptor sequences come from a human donor who received a COVID-19 vaccine.

The V gene is TRBV6-1, the J gene TRBJ1-5, with 7 nucleotides matching TRBD1. Germline V lookup: CDR1 MNHNS, CDR2 SASEGT. Trimming at V came to 6 bases and at J to 2 bases, leaving 7 bases not matched to a gene. This CDR3 is 15 amino acids long. CDR3 loop: CASRLTGIRNQPQHF. The CDR3 DNA is TGTGCCAGCAGGTTGACAGGGATCCGCAATCAGCCCCAGCATTTT.

The DNA of the CDR3 is TGCGCCAGCAGCTTGTCGGGACAGGGCTCTGGAAACACCATATATTTT. It is translated as CASSLSGQGSGNTIYF. The gene calls are TRBV5-1 and TRBJ1-3; 9 nucleotides align to TRBD1. Germline trimming cut 1 base from V and 0 bases from J; bases unmatched to any gene: 2. CDR3 length equals 16 residues. Germline CDR1 SGHRS, CDR2 YFSETQ.

This clonotype came up a few times. The chain uses TRBV6-1 and TRBJ1-1; D is unresolved. Germline V gives CDR1 MNHNS, CDR2 SASEGT. The CDR3 loop spans 15 amino acids. V dropped 6 bases and J dropped 0 bases, with 14 bases sitting between them. CDR3 sequence reads: CASRIVTNLNTEAFF. The CDR3 nucleotides are TGTGCCAGCAGGATCGTCACCAACCTGAACACTGAAGCTTTCTTT.

The chain has TRBV28 and TRBJ2-5; 7 nucleotides line up with TRBD1. The ends lost 5 bases at V and 5 bases at J; junction bases unmatched: 11. The CDR3 has 15 amino acids. Germline CDR1 is MDHEN and CDR2 is SYDVKM. The CDR3 DNA reads as TGTGCCAGCAGTACCCCAGGACAGGTCGCGGAGACCCAGTACTTC. Its translation is CASSTPGQVAETQYF.

As DNA, the CDR3 is TGTGCCAGTGGGGACAGGGATCACTCACCCCTCCACTTT. Translating it yields CASGDRDHSPLHF. V gene TRBV6-1 combines with J gene TRBJ1-6, with 9 bases fitting TRBD1. V dropped 9 bases and J dropped 10; count of bases not matched to a gene: 7. The germline V gene encodes CDR1 MNHNS and CDR2 SASEGT. CDR3 length: 13 amino acids.

In this sample, this clonotype turned up a few times. V and J are TRBV7-8 and TRBJ1-2; D gene ambiguous. CDR1 SGHVS and CDR2 FQNEAQ come from the germline V gene. Trimming pared 1 base from V and 1 base from J, leaving 10 bases between. The length of the CDR3 is 15 residues. This chain's CDR3 is CASSLESGDNYGYTF. CDR3 nucleotides: TGTGCCAGCAGCTTAGAAAGTGGGGATAACTATGGCTACACCTTC.

The chain couples TRBV20-1 to TRBJ2-2, with 9 bases identical to TRBD1. This CDR3 comprises 15 residues. Germline V lookup: CDR1 DFQATT, CDR2 SNEGSKA (reference sequence). Losses at the gene ends were 7 bases for V and 3 bases for J; bases not matched to a gene: 9. CDR3 DNA: TGCAGTGGTAGGGGGGGACAGGGCCACACCGGGGAGCTGTTTTTT. Translated: CSGRGGQGHTGELFF.

This clonotype was observed a handful of times. The chain recombines TRBV7-9 with TRBJ1-2, with a possible D match to TRBD1 (5 bases). CDR1 is SEHNR and CDR2 is FQNEAQ in the germline V gene (reference sequence). The germline V and J ends were trimmed by 1 base and 4 bases, with 10 bases remaining between them. The CDR3 has 14 residues. The CDR3 DNA reads as TGTGCCAGCAGCTTAGTACAGGAGGCCTATGGCTACACCTTC. Its protein is CASSLVQEAYGYTF.

In its sample, this clonotype ranks as medium-sized. V gene TRBV4-1 combines with J gene TRBJ1-6; 7 nucleotides line up with TRBD1. From germline, CDR1 is MGHRA and CDR2 YSYEKL. The CDR3 has 14 residues. The J segment lost 5 bases and the V segment lost 6 bases, leaving 4 bases of the junction unmatched. CDR3 in DNA: TGCGCCAGCAGTCGTACAGGGGATAATTCACCCCTCCACTTT. Protein product: CASSRTGDNSPLHF.

J is TRBJ2-3 and V is TRBV10-3, with D perhaps assigned TRBD1 or TRBD2 (5 bases each). This CDR3 is built from 14 residues. CDR1 is ENHRY and CDR2 is SYGVKD in the germline V gene. V lost 4 bases and J lost 3, with 11 bases in between. DNA of the CDR3: TGTGCCATCAGTGGGGTGGGGGATACAGATACGCAGTATTTT. Protein sequence: CAISGVGDTDTQYF.

V usage is TRBV20-1 and J usage is TRBJ2-3; D remains ambiguous. The CDR3 is 15 residues long. CDR1 DFQATT and CDR2 SNEGSKA come from the germline V gene (reference sequence). The V end lost 6 bases, the J end lost 0 bases, and 16 bases lay between the germline ends. The CDR3 here is CSAPKAEISTDTQYF. The CDR3 DNA sequence: TGCAGTGCCCCAAAAGCAGAGATAAGCACAGATACGCAGTATTTT.

As to this clonotype: The junction differs from germline at one of its ends, possibly a read error. The chain carries TRBV6-1 and TRBJ2-5; perhaps D is TRBD1 or TRBD2 (5 bases each). The CDR3 sequence is 14 residues long. Germline assignment: CDR1 MNHNS and CDR2 SASEGT. CDR3 protein: CASFEGGGLETRYF. The DNA for the CDR3 is TGTGCCAGCTTCGAGGGTGGGGGATTAGAGACCCGGTACTTC.